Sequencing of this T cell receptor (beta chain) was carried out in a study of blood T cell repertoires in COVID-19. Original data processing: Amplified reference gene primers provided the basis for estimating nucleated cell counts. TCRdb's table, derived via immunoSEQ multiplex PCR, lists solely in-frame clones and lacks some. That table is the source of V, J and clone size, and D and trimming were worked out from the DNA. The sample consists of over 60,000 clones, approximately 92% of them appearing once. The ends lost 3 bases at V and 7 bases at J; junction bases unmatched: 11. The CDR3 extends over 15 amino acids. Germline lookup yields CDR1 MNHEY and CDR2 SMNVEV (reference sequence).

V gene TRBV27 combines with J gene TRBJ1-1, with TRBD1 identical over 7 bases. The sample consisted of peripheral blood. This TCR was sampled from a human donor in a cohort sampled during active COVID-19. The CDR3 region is CASSFLGQLRNEAFF. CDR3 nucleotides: TGTGCCAGCAGTTTCCTGGGACAGCTGAGGAATGAAGCTTTCTTT.